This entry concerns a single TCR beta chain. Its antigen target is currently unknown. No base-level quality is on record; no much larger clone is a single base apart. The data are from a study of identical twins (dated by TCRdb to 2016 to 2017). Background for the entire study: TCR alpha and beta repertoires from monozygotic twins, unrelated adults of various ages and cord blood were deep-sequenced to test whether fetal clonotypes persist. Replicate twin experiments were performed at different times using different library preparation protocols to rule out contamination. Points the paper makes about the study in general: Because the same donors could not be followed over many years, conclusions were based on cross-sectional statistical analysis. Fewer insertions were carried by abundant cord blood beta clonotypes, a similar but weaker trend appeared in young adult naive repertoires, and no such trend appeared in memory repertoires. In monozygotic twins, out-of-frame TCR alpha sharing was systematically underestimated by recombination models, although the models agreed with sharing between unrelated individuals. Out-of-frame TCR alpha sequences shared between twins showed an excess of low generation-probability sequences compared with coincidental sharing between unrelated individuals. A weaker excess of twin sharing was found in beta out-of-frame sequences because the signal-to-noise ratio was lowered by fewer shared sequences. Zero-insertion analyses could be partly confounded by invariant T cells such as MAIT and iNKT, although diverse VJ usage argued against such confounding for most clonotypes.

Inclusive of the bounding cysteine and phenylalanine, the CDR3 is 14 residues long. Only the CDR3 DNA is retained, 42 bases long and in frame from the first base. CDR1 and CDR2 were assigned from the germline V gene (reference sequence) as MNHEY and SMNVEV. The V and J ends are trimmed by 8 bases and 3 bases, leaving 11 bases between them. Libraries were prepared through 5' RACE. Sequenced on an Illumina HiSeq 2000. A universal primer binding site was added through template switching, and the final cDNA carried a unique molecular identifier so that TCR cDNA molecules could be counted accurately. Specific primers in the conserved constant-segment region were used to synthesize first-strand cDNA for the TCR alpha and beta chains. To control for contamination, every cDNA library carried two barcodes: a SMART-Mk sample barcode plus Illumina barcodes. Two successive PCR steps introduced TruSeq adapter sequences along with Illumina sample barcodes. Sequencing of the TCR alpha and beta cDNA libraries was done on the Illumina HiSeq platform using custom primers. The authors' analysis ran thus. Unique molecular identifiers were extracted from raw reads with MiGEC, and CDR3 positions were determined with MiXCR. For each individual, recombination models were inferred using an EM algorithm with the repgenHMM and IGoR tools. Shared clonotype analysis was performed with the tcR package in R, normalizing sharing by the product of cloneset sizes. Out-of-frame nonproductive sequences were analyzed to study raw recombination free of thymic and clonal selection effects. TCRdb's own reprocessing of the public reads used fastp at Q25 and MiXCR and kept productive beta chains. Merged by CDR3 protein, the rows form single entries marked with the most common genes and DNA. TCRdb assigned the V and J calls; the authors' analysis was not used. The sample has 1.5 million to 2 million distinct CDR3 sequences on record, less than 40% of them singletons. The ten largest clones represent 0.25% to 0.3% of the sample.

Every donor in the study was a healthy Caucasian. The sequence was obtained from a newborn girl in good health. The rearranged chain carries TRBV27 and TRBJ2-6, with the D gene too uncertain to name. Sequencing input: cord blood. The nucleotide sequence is TGTGCCAGCGGTATAGGTGGTGGGGCCAACGTCCTGACTTTC. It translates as CASGIGGGANVLTF.